This T cell receptor beta chain was identified during a study of spatial heterogeneity in lung cancer. This clonotype is labeled large. Its antigen is still unknown. The time point: sample taken at primary tumor resection. Samples came from some 73 TRACERx patients with untreated early-stage lung cancer. Sequencing of whole RNA from tumor, nontumor lung or frozen PBMC involved no sorting. V was trimmed by 6 bases and J by 1 base, leaving 12 bases between them. Germline V CDR1 and CDR2: MNHEY, SMNVEV (reference sequence). The CDR3 consists of 14 residues. Notes on the study in general: The number of expanded tumor alpha and beta chains correlated with mutation number.

Each TCR cDNA molecule bore a unique molecular identifier. From the 5' RACE reads, TCRdb called clonotypes with MiXCR, one entry per CDR3 protein. The sample lists a few thousand distinct CDR3 sequences, roughly 8.5% occurring once. The sequence derives from a male donor with early-stage non-small cell lung cancer. This chain joins TRBV27 and TRBJ1-1; D is unresolved. This material consisted of lung tumor tissue, taken at surgery. The CDR3 nucleotides are TGTGCCAGCAGCCCTGAGCTAAGGAACACTGAAGCTTTCTTT. Protein: CASSPELRNTEAFF.